The 8 T cell receptor beta chains reported below all come from one sample, sequenced in a study of cytomegalovirus exposure and HLA in healthy donors. PCR used 60 Vbeta primers and 13 Jbeta primers. Repertoires were generated with immunoSEQ multiplex PCR, while TCRdb's copy carries only in-frame clones and drops some. Of 120,000 or so clones listed, 80% were seen once; the top ten hold 8.9%. Input material: PBMCs. The receptors here all came from a man aged 30 to 45 in good health and CMV-seropositive.

V usage is TRBV6-1 and J usage is TRBJ1-6; D is unresolved. Germline CDR1 MNHNS, CDR2 SASEGT. This CDR3 is built from 15 residues. Between the trimmed V and J ends, which lost 6 bases and 0 bases, there was a span of 9 bases. CDR3 nucleotide sequence: TGTGCCAGCAGACGGGAGAGCTCCTATAATTCACCCCTCCACTTT. It codes for CASRRESSYNSPLHF.

This clone came up a few times. The chain combines TRBV13 with TRBJ2-5; maybe TRBD2 (5 bases). The CDR3 runs to 16 residues. Germline CDR1 PRHDT, CDR2 FYEKMQ (reference sequence). The ends were cut back, 3 bases at V and 5 bases at J, with 19 bases in the middle. CDR3 residues: CASSFWAGVKRETQYF. The CDR3 nucleotides read TGTGCCAGCAGCTTTTGGGCGGGTGTTAAAAGGGAGACCCAGTACTTC. The complete variable domain, with remaining parts taken from reference TRBV13 and TRBJ2-5, reads AAGVIQSPRHLIKEKRETATLKCYPIPRHDTVYWYQQGPGQDPQFLISFYEKMQSDKGSIPDRFSAQQFSDYHSELNMSSLELGDSALYFCASSFWAGVKRETQYFGPGTRLLVL.

The chain uses TRBV10-3 and TRBJ1-6, with 7 nucleotides matching TRBD1. This CDR3 contains 15 residues. Germline CDR1 ENHRY, CDR2 SYGVKD. J gave up 6 bases and V 3 bases, and 5 bases lay outside the gene matches. The CDR3 spells CAISEGTEGNSPLHF. The CDR3 DNA reads TGTGCCATCAGTGAAGGGACAGAGGGTAATTCACCCCTCCACTTT.

The J gene is TRBJ1-2, the V gene TRBV5-1; 9 bases match TRBD1. This CDR3 has 13 amino acids. The J segment lost 8 bases and the V segment lost 4 bases, leaving 6 bases of the junction unmatched. Looked up from germline, CDR1 is SGHRS and CDR2 is YFSETQ. CDR3 loop: CASSITGGDGYTF. The CDR3 DNA reads as TGCGCCAGCAGCATAACAGGGGGCGACGGCTACACCTTC. Full variable domain (remainder filled in from reference TRBV5-1 and TRBJ1-2): KAGVTQTPRYLIKTRGQQVTLSCSPISGHRSVSWYQQTPGQGLQFLFEYFSETQRNKGNFPGRFSGRQFSNSRSEMNVSTLELGDSALYLCASSITGGDGYTFGSGTRLTVV.

The chain uses TRBV27 and TRBJ2-1; TRBD1 is a possible D gene (6 bases). V dropped 7 bases and J dropped 0 bases, with 13 bases sitting between them. Germline V CDR1 and CDR2: MNHEY, SMNVEV (reference sequence). This CDR3 region has 15 residues. CDR3 residues: CASKLGGSSYNEQFF. CDR3 bases: TGTGCCAGCAAATTAGGGGGAAGCTCCTACAATGAGCAGTTCTTC.

This clone was seen more than once but under ten times. This rearrangement joins TRBV6-1 to TRBJ1-1; D unclear. V was shortened by 5 bases and J by 4 bases, with 17 bases between the two germline ends. This CDR3 region has 15 residues. Germline assignment: CDR1 MNHNS and CDR2 SASEGT. CDR3 DNA sequence: TGTGCCAGCAGTCTCCAGCGGGTTCTAGGCACTGAAGCTTTCTTT. The encoded protein is CASSLQRVLGTEAFF.

Comments on this clone: This is likely a read error, given that the CDR3 carries no conserved phenylalanine or tryptophan at its end. The chain is built from TRBV4-1 and TRBJ1-2, with no clear D. CDR1 and CDR2 from the germline V gene are MGHRA and YSYEKL. The V gene lost 1 base and the J gene lost 7 bases, with 7 bases spanning the gap. CDR3 length: 12 amino acids. The DNA of the CDR3 is TGCGCCAGCAGCCAAGTGGGAGGTGGCTACACCCTC. As protein: CASSQVGGGYTL.

The J gene is TRBJ1-2, the V gene TRBV27; 9 bases line up with TRBD1. Trimming took 5 bases from V and 3 from J; bases not matched to a gene: 10. This CDR3 comprises 16 residues. In germline, CDR1 is MNHEY, CDR2 SMNVEV (reference sequence). The chain's CDR3 is CASSALQGAEDYGYTF. Here the CDR3 DNA reads TGTGCCAGCAGTGCCCTACAGGGGGCCGAGGACTATGGCTACACCTTC.